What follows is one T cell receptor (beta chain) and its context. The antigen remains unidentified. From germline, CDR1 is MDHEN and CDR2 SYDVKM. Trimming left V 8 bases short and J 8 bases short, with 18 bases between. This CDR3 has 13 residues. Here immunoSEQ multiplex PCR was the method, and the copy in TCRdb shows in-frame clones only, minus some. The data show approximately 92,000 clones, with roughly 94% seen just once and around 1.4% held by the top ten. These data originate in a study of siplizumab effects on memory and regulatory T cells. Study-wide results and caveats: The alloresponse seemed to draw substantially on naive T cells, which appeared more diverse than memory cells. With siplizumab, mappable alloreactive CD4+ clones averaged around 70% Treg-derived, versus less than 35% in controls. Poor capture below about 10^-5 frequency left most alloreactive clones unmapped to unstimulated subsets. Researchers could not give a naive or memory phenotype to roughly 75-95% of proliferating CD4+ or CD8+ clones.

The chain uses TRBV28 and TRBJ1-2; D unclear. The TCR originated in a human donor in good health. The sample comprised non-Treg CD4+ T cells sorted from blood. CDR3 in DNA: TGTGCCAGCGGCTCCCTTAATCCGAGGGGCTACACCTTC. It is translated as CASGSLNPRGYTF.